Each of the 18 T cell receptor beta chains below was sequenced from the same sample in a study of T cells in Graves' hyperthyroidism and ophthalmopathy. Template material for amplifying TCR beta CDR3 regions consisted of RNA transcripts. First-round RT-PCR targeting the TCR CDR3 was performed with the HTBI primer set. TCRdb used MiXCR to reprocess the multiplex PCR reads, holding one entry per CDR3 protein. The sample has 500,000 or so distinct CDR3 sequences; around 15% are singletons. Sequencing used blood. The receptors derive from a woman in her thirties with Graves' ophthalmopathy.

This clonotype appeared once. A clone one base away is much larger, so this may be a read error. The chain links TRBV20-1 to TRBJ2-5; 7 bases match TRBD2. Germline CDR1 is DFQATT and CDR2 is SNEGSKA (reference sequence). The CDR3 is made up of 17 amino acids. The CDR3 here is CSSLGGGAAGAEETQCF. As DNA, the CDR3 is TGCAGTTCCCTCGGGGGAGGGGCGGCGGGAGCGGAAGAGACCCAGTGCTTC.

The chain couples TRBV30 to TRBJ2-5, with 9 positions matching TRBD1. From germline, CDR1 is GTSNPN and CDR2 SVGIG (reference sequence). With 2 bases clipped from V and 7 bases from J, the junction kept 11 bases outside the gene matches. The CDR3 consists of 15 residues. Here the CDR3 reads CAWSLTGQGRRTQYF. CDR3 sequence (DNA): TGTGCCTGGAGTCTTACGGGACAGGGTCGTCGGACCCAGTACTTC.

In its sample, this clonotype was seen a few times. The rearrangement links TRBV29-1 to TRBJ2-7, with 7 bases fitting TRBD2. In germline, CDR1 is SQVTM, CDR2 ANQGSEA. The CDR3 length is 12 residues. Trimming cost V 4 bases and J 3 bases; bases outside gene matches: 3. The DNA of the CDR3 is TGCAGCGTTGTAGCGGGCGTCTACGAGCAGTACTTC. This gives the protein CSVVAGVYEQYF.

The V and J genes are TRBV11-2 and TRBJ1-4; TRBD1 is a possible D gene (6 bases). With 4 bases removed from V and 4 bases from J, the gap between germline ends came to 19 bases. Per the germline V gene, CDR1 is SGHAT and CDR2 is FQNNGV. This CDR3 is 17 amino acids long. Written as DNA, the CDR3 is TGTGCCAGCAGCTCCGCAGACGCAGGGGCGGTTAATGAAAAACTGTTTTTT. As protein: CASSSADAGAVNEKLFF.

The sample holds many counts of this clonotype. The chain couples TRBV2 to TRBJ2-3; 7 bases map to TRBD1. The V gene's germline CDR1 is SNHLY and CDR2 FYNNEI. The V and J ends lost 0 bases and 4 bases, in that order; junction bases with no gene match: 1. This CDR3 is 14 amino acids long. The CDR3 region is CASSEAQGADTQYF. CDR3 coding DNA: TGTGCCAGCAGTGAAGCGCAGGGGGCAGATACGCAGTATTTT.

This clonotype appeared many times. This chain joins TRBV3-1 and TRBJ2-3; D ambiguous. V shed 4 bases and J shed 5 bases, with 10 bases lying between them. CDR1 is LGHDT and CDR2 is YNNKEL in the germline V gene (reference sequence). This CDR3 spans 13 amino acids. DNA for the CDR3: TGTGCCAGCAGCCTAGGACGCCTAGATACGCAGTATTTT. Translated, it gives CASSLGRLDTQYF.

In its sample, this clonotype was seen a few times. The chain couples TRBV6-2 or TRBV6-3 to TRBJ1-1; D remains unclear. This CDR3 spans 14 amino acids. Trimming took off 2 bases at V and 7 bases at J, with 14 bases between the two ends. In germline, CDR1 is MNHEY, CDR2 SVGEGT. Written as DNA, the CDR3 is TGTGCCAGCAGTTACCTCTCCCCCTACTATGAAGCTTTCTTT. It codes for CASSYLSPYYEAFF.

There are many counts of this clonotype. The chain couples TRBV28 to TRBJ1-5; weak D call: TRBD1 (6 bases). CDR3 length equals 20 residues. In germline, CDR1 is MDHEN, CDR2 SYDVKM. V was trimmed by 5 bases and J by 0 bases, leaving 26 bases between them. This chain's CDR3 is CASSPLTRTVLVYSNQPQHF. The CDR3 DNA follows: TGTGCCAGCAGTCCCCTTACCCGGACAGTCTTAGTTTATAGCAATCAGCCCCAGCATTTT.

In this sample, this clonotype turned up many times. This chain connects TRBV20-1 to TRBJ1-1, with D unresolved. Looked up from germline, CDR1 is DFQATT and CDR2 is SNEGSKA (reference sequence). The V end lost 3 bases, the J end lost 4 bases, and 12 bases lay between the germline ends. The CDR3 contains 13 residues. CDR3 loop: CSASAFAGTEAFF. For the CDR3, the DNA is TGCAGTGCTAGCGCTTTCGCGGGCACTGAAGCTTTCTTT.

The table lists this clonotype with a few counts. V gene TRBV7-2 combines with J gene TRBJ1-2; TRBD1 might be the D (5 bases). The CDR3 is 15 amino acids. Germline CDR1 is SGHTA and CDR2 is FQGNSA. With 2 bases removed from V and 7 bases from J, the gap between germline ends came to 17 bases. CDR3 amino acids: CASSLRGRLGLGYTF. CDR3 DNA: TGTGCCAGCAGCTTAAGGGGTCGACTGGGACTTGGCTACACCTTC.

J is TRBJ2-2 and V is TRBV24-1; D is uncertain. The CDR3 length is 14 residues. V was clipped by 10 bases and J by 5 bases, with 16 bases between them. Germline values: CDR1 KGHDR, CDR2 SFDVKD. The CDR3 sequence is CATRNPGLTGELFF. Here the CDR3 DNA reads TGTGCCACTCGAAATCCCGGGCTTACCGGGGAGCTGTTTTTT.

The chain combines TRBV12-3 or TRBV12-4 with TRBJ2-7, with no clear D. The CDR3 has 11 residues. Trimming removed 1 base from V and 12 bases from J, with 10 bases in between. The CDR3 reads CASSLGPRRYF. CDR3 DNA: TGTGCCAGCAGTTTAGGGCCTAGACGGTACTTC.

This clonotype was counted many times. This rearrangement joins TRBV6-1 to TRBJ1-5; D uncertain. V shed 5 bases and J shed 2 bases, with 13 bases lying between them. CDR1 and CDR2 from the germline V gene are MNHNS and SASEGT. CDR3 length: 15 amino acids. CDR3 protein: CASSYSRLGNQPQHF. CDR3 nucleotide sequence: TGTGCCAGCAGTTACAGCCGACTCGGCAATCAGCCCCAGCATTTT.

This clonotype occurred a few times. A much more abundant neighbour one base away suggests this may be a read error. The rearrangement links TRBV2 to TRBJ2-7, with D perhaps matching TRBD2 (5 bases). Germline V gene data show CDR1 as SNHLY and CDR2 as FYNNEI. The V end was cut by 6 bases, the J end by 4 bases, with 7 bases between. The length of the CDR3 is 11 residues. In nucleotides, the CDR3 is TGTGCCAGCAGGCGGGCGTACGAGCAGTACTTC. Its translation: CASRRAYEQYF.

This rearrangement joins TRBV9 to TRBJ2-7; TRBD1 might be the D (5 bases). The CDR3 is 14 residues long. CDR1 SGDLS and CDR2 YYNGEE come from the germline V gene. Trimming removed 3 bases from V and 0 bases from J, with 10 bases in between. CDR3 nucleotide sequence: TGTGCCAGCAGCGGGACACAGGACTCCTACGAGCAGTACTTC. This encodes CASSGTQDSYEQYF.

This clonotype was detected a few times. J is TRBJ1-2 and V is TRBV29-1; D not certain. V was pared by 6 bases and J by 8 bases, with 19 bases between. CDR1 is SQVTM, CDR2 ANQGSEA, per germline. CDR3 length: 13 residues. The CDR3 sequence: CSVTRRLTGGYTF. In nucleotides, the CDR3 is TGCAGCGTAACTAGGCGGTTAACGGGGGGCTACACCTTC.

This clonotype was seen ten or more times. Here the CDR3 reads CSAWGTSGDHGSYEQYF. CDR3 coding DNA: TGCAGTGCTTGGGGGACTAGCGGTGATCACGGCTCCTACGAGCAGTACTTC. The J gene is TRBJ2-7, the V gene TRBV20-1; 11 bases map to TRBD2. The CDR3 contains 17 residues. After removal of 5 bases from V and 0 bases from J, the junction contained 12 bases not matched to a gene. Per the germline V gene, CDR1 is DFQATT and CDR2 is SNEGSKA (reference sequence).

The chain uses TRBV7-2 and TRBJ2-2; D uncertain. V lost 5 bases and J lost 7, with 17 bases in between. The CDR3 has 15 residues. Germline values: CDR1 SGHTA, CDR2 FQGNSA. Here the CDR3 DNA reads TGTGCCAGCAGCCTACCTAGGACCGGCGGCGGGGAGCTGTTTTTT. Translated, it gives CASSLPRTGGGELFF.